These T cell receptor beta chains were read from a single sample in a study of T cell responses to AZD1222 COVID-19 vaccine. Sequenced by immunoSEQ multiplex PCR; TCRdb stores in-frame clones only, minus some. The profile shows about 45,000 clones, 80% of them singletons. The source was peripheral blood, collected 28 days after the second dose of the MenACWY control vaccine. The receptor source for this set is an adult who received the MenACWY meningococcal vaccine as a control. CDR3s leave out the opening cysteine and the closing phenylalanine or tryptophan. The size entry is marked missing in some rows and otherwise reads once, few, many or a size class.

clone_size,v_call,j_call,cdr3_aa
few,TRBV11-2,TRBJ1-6,ASSPRGDSPLH
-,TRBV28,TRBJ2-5,ASSSLTRRQETQY
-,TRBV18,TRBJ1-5,ASSPARGGQPQH
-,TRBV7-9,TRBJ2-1,ASQRRTSGDNEQF
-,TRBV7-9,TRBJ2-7,ASSLGTSGRDNEQY
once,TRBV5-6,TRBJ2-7,ASSLAGPGYEQY
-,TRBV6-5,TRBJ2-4,ASGRLAKNIQY
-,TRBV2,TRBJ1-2,ASSEALQGYGYT
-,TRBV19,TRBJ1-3,ASSPGIEAGNTIY
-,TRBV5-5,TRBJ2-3,ASSRWLGTSTDTQY
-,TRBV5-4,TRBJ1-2,ASSRGGGSFGYT
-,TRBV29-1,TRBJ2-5,SVATELRRKETQY
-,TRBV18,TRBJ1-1,ASSPRSGQVEAF
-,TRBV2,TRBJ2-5,ASSEEGSRETQY
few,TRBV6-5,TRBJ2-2,ASSYYPSTAPGELF
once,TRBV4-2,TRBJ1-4,ASSQDGTAGKLF
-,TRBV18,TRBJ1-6,ASSERQGAGSPLH
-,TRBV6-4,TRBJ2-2,ASSDSSGAGELF